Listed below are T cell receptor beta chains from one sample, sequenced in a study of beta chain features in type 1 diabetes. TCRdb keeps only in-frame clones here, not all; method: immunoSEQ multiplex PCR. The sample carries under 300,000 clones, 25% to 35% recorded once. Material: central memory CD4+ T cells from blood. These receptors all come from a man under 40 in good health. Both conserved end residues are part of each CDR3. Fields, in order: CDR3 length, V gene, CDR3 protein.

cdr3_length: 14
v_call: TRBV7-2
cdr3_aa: CASSVQGSAYEQYF

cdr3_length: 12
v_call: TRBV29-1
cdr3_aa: CSVDVGADTQYF

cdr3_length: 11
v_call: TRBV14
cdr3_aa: CASTGTGGYTF

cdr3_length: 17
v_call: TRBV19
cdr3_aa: CASSPPLGFTNTGELFF

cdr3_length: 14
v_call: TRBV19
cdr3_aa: CASSISRTSGELFF

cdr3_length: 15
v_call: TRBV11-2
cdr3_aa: CASSLRDRMAGELFF

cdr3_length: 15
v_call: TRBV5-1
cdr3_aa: CASSPGGVLNYEQYF

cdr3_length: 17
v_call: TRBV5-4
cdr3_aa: CASSLYPGGAAQETQYF

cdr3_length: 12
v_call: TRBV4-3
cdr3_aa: CASSQDELTQYF

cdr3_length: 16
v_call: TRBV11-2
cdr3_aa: CASSLGLAGVGDTQYF

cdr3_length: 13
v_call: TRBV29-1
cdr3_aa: CSVQGAQSTEAFF

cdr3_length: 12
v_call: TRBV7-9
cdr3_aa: CASSREGGTQYF

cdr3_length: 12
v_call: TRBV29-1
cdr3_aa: CSVGGAGHEQYF

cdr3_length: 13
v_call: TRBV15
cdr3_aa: CATSRDHLGEQYF